These 19 T cell receptor beta chains were sequenced from one sample in a study of early T cells in non-severe SARS-CoV-2 infection. TCRdb passed the 5' RACE reads through MiXCR, listing each CDR3 protein once. The repertoire has 60,000 to 75,000 distinct CDR3 sequences, around 10% of them found once; the top ten carry 5% to 7%. The specimen comprised whole blood, sampled at baseline. All receptors come from an adult who was a healthcare worker with PCR-confirmed SARS-CoV-2 infection or an uninfected control (not recorded which).

This clonotype has at least ten counts. The J gene is TRBJ1-2, the V gene TRBV18, with a tentative D call TRBD1 (5 bases). Germline assignment: CDR1 KGHSH and CDR2 LQKENI. Deletions cut 0 bases from V and 8 bases from J, with 19 bases between. This CDR3 contains 16 residues. As DNA, the CDR3 is TGTGCCAGCTCACCACCCCACGGGACCGCCCCTGGAGGCTACACCTTC. Translating it yields CASSPPHGTAPGGYTF.

This clonotype was detected ten times or more. The V and J genes are TRBV3-1 and TRBJ2-5; TRBD1 aligns across 8 bases. V lost 1 base and J lost 5; bases outside the gene matches: 6. The length of the CDR3 is 15 residues. Germline values: CDR1 LGHDT, CDR2 YNNKEL (reference sequence). The CDR3 region has the DNA TGTGCCAGCAGCCAAGGGACAGGGTCGATCGAGACCCAGTACTTC. It encodes CASSQGTGSIETQYF.

The chain couples TRBV7-9 to TRBJ2-7; D perhaps matches TRBD2 (6 bases). The CDR3 covers 15 residues. Germline loops: CDR1 SEHNR, CDR2 FQNEAQ (reference sequence). V lost 5 bases, J lost 0 bases, and 14 bases lay in between. For the CDR3, the DNA is TGTGCCAGCAGCCCCCGGGGACTGATCTCCTACGAGCAGTACTTC. The encoded protein is CASSPRGLISYEQYF.

The V gene is TRBV29-1, the J gene TRBJ2-7, with D perhaps matching TRBD2 (5 bases). The CDR3 is 11 amino acids. From germline, CDR1 is SQVTM and CDR2 ANQGSEA. V was pared by 3 bases and J by 5 bases, with 8 bases between. The CDR3 nucleotides read TGCAGCGTTGAGGCCGGGGACGAGCAGTACTTC. Translation gives CSVEAGDEQYF.

The table lists this clonotype with many counts. The chain has TRBV20-1 and TRBJ2-3, with TRBD2 matching over 11 bases. The V gene end was trimmed by 4 bases and the J gene end by 1 base; junction bases not matched to a gene: 4. Germline V lookup: CDR1 DFQATT, CDR2 SNEGSKA (reference sequence). The CDR3 loop spans 15 amino acids. Here the CDR3 DNA reads TGCAGTGCTACTTTACTAGCGGGAGGCACAGATACGCAGTATTTT. Its protein product is CSATLLAGGTDTQYF.

In this sample, this clonotype turned up a few times. The CDR3 loop reads CASSPSGQGTSGRAGELFF. DNA for the CDR3: TGTGCCAGCTCACCATCCGGACAGGGGACTAGCGGGAGAGCTGGGGAGCTGTTTTTT. This chain joins TRBV18 and TRBJ2-2, with 14 bases lining up with TRBD2. The CDR3 runs to 19 residues. Trimming at V came to 2 bases and at J to 8 bases, leaving 13 bases not matched to a gene. CDR1 is KGHSH and CDR2 is LQKENI in the germline V gene.

This clonotype was seen at least ten times. The chain joins TRBV7-8 to TRBJ2-6, with D possibly matching TRBD1 (6 bases). The CDR3 runs to 16 residues. The V gene lost 5 bases and the J gene lost 1 base, with 12 bases spanning the gap. The germline V gene encodes CDR1 SGHVS and CDR2 FQNEAQ. DNA of the CDR3: TGTGCCAGCAGCCCGACAACAGGGTCTGGGGCCAACGTCCTGACTTTC. It codes for CASSPTTGSGANVLTF.

The chain links TRBV5-1 to TRBJ2-2; D is uncertain. The CDR3 spans 13 residues. Trimming cost V 2 bases and J 4 bases, with 6 bases left between them. The germline CDR1 and CDR2 sequences are SGHRS and YFSETQ. The CDR3 region has the DNA TGCGCCAGCAGCTTTCGTGCCACCGGGGAGCTGTTTTTT. It is translated as CASSFRATGELFF.

This clonotype was found many times. V gene TRBV6-2 or TRBV6-3 combines with J gene TRBJ1-3; D perhaps matches TRBD1 (5 bases). Germline CDR1 MNHEY, CDR2 SVGEGT. V lost 5 bases to trimming and J lost 0 bases, with 8 bases between them. The CDR3 contains 14 residues. The CDR3 loop is CASSLDISGNTIYF. CDR3 sequence (DNA): TGTGCCAGCAGTCTGGACATCTCTGGAAACACCATATATTTT.

The chain links TRBV4-2 to TRBJ2-7, with TRBD2 matching over 9 bases. The germline gives CDR1 LGHNA, CDR2 YNFKEQ. The CDR3 consists of 14 residues. The V gene end was trimmed by 1 base and the J gene end by 5 bases; junction bases not matched to a gene: 3. CDR3 DNA: TGTGCCAGCAGCCAAGTAGCGGGGGAGGACGAGCAGTACTTC. Translating gives CASSQVAGEDEQYF.

The rearrangement links TRBV18 to TRBJ2-7, with 7 bases aligning to TRBD1. CDR1 KGHSH and CDR2 LQKENI come from the germline V gene. The CDR3 has 15 amino acids. The V segment lost 3 bases and the J segment 2 bases; nucleotides outside the gene matches: 7. CDR3 sequence (DNA): TGTGCCAGCTCACCTAGGGACAGAGGCACCTACGAGCAGTACTTC. Translation: CASSPRDRGTYEQYF.

The chain uses TRBV7-2 and TRBJ2-7; weak D call: TRBD2 (6 bases). The V end lost 5 bases, the J end lost 2 bases, and 10 bases lay between the germline ends. The CDR3 loop spans 13 amino acids. From germline, CDR1 is SGHTA and CDR2 FQGNSA. In nucleotides, the CDR3 is TGTGCCAGCAGCGTTGCGGGGACCTACGAGCAGTACTTC. It specifies CASSVAGTYEQYF.

This clonotype was observed at least ten times. The V gene is TRBV30, the J gene TRBJ1-5, with 7 bases aligning to TRBD1. Germline V CDR1 and CDR2: GTSNPN, SVGIG (reference sequence). V was pared by 0 bases and J by 5 bases, with 1 base of the junction left unmatched. The CDR3 runs to 13 residues. In DNA, the CDR3 is TGTGCCTGGAGTGTACAGGGGTATCAGCCCCAGCATTTT. The encoded protein is CAWSVQGYQPQHF.

This clonotype was seen more than once but under ten times. This sequence joins TRBV7-2 and TRBJ2-2; TRBD2 is a possible D gene (5 bases). CDR3 length equals 13 residues. From germline, CDR1 is SGHTA and CDR2 FQGNSA. Trimming pared 6 bases from V and 5 bases from J, leaving 10 bases between. CDR3 protein: CASSRPGTGELFF. The CDR3 DNA reads TGTGCCAGCAGTCGTCCGGGAACCGGGGAGCTGTTTTTT.

V usage is TRBV9 and J usage is TRBJ2-2, with unresolved D. CDR1 is SGDLS and CDR2 is YYNGEE in the germline V gene. V gave up 0 bases and J gave up 7 bases, with 10 bases separating them. The CDR3 is 14 residues long. DNA for the CDR3: TGTGCCAGCAGCGTAGCTACCGGCGGCGGGGAGCTGTTTTTT. Its translation is CASSVATGGGELFF.

This clonotype was seen many times. V and J are TRBV2 and TRBJ2-1, with 9 bases identical to TRBD2. Trimming took 4 bases from V and 3 from J; bases not matched to a gene: 4. The CDR3 is 15 amino acids. Germline CDR1 SNHLY, CDR2 FYNNEI. CDR3 coding DNA: TGTGCCAGCAGTGGCGATAGCGGGGGCTACAATGAGCAGTTCTTC. Translated: CASSGDSGGYNEQFF. Full variable domain (missing parts from reference TRBV2 and TRBJ2-1): EPEVTQTPSHQVTQMGQEVILRCVPISNHLYFYWYRQILGQKVEFLVSFYNNEISEKSEIFDDQFSVERPDGSNFTLKIRSTKLEDSAMYFCASSGDSGGYNEQFFGPGTRLTVL.

This clonotype has a count of ten or more. This chain connects TRBV6-1 to TRBJ1-5; D not resolved. V lost 1 base, J lost 6 bases, and 10 bases lay in between. Germline CDR1 reads MNHNS; CDR2 reads SASEGT. The CDR3 extends over 14 amino acids. DNA for the CDR3: TGTGCCAGCAGTGAAGTTCCACGGAGTCAGCCCCAGCATTTT. It translates to CASSEVPRSQPQHF.

The chain uses TRBV30 and TRBJ1-3; D remains ambiguous. V lost 3 bases, J lost 4 bases, and 16 bases lay in between. The germline CDR1 and CDR2 sequences are GTSNPN and SVGIG (reference sequence). The CDR3 loop spans 15 amino acids. This CDR3 reads CAWRTYRLHGNTIYF. The CDR3 DNA reads TGTGCCTGGAGGACCTACCGGCTCCACGGAAACACCATATATTTT.

The chain couples TRBV12-3 or TRBV12-4 to TRBJ1-2; D is uncertain. The germline V and J ends were trimmed by 3 bases and 8 bases, with 10 bases remaining between them. This CDR3 contains 12 residues. CDR3 in DNA: TGTGCCAGCAGTTTGTGGCAGCAGGGCTACACCTTC. The encoded protein is CASSLWQQGYTF.